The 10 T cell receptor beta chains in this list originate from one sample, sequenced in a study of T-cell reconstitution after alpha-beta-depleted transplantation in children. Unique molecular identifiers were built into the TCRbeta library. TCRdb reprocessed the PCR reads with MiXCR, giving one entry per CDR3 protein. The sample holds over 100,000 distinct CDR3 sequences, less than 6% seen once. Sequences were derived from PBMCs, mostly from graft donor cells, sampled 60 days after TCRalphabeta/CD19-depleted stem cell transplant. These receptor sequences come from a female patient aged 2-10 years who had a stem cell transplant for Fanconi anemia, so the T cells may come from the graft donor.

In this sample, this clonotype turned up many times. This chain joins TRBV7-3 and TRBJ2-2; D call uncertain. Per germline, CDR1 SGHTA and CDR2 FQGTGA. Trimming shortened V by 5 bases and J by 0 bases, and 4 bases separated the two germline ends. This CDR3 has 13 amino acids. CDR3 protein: CASSHTNTGELFF. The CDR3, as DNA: TGTGCCAGCAGCCATACGAACACCGGGGAGCTGTTTTTT.

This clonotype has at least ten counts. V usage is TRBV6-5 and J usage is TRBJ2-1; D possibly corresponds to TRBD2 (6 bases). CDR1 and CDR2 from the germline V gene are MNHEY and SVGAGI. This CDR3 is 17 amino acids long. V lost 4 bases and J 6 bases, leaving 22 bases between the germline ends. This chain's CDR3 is CASSSGSSGTWGNEQFF. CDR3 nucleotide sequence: TGTGCCAGCAGTTCTGGATCATCCGGGACTTGGGGCAATGAGCAGTTCTTC.

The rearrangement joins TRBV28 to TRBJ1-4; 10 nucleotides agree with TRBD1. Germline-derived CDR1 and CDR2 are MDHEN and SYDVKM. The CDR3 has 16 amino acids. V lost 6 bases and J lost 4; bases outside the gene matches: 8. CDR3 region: CASRFLGTGVNEKLFF. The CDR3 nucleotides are TGTGCCAGCAGATTCCTCGGGACAGGGGTTAATGAAAAACTGTTTTTT.

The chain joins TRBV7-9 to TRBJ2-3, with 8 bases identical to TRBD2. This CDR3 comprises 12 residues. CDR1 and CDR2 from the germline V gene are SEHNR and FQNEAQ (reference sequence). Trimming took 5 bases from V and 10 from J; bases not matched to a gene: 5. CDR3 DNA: TGTGCCAGCAGCCGGGGGGGCGATGCGCAGTATTTT. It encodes CASSRGGDAQYF.

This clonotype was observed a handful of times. The CDR3 DNA follows: TGTGCCAGCCTTACGGGGGCGTCCTATGGCTACACCTTC. It translates to CASLTGASYGYTF. J is TRBJ1-2 and V is TRBV28; the D gene is possibly TRBD1 (6 bases). Trimming pared 8 bases from V and 4 bases from J, leaving 14 bases between. Germline CDR1 and CDR2: MDHEN and SYDVKM. The CDR3 spans 13 residues.

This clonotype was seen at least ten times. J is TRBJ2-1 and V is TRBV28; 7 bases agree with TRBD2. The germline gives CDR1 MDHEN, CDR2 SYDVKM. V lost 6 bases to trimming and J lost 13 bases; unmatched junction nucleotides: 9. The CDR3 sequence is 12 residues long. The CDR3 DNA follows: TGTGCCAGCAGCTCCTCGGGGGGAATACAGTTCTTC. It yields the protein CASSSSGGIQFF.

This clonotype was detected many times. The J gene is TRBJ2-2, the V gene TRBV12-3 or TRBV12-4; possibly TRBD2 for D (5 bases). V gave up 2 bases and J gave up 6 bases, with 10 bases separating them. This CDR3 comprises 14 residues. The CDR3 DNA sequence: TGTGCCAGCAGTTTACTAGCAGGCTCCGGGGAGCTGTTTTTT. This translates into CASSLLAGSGELFF.

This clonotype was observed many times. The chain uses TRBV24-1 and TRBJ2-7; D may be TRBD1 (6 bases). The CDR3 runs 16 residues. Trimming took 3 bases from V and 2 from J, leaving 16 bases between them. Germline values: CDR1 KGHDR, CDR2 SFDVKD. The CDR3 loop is CATSDVFRDIPYEQYF. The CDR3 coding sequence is TGTGCCACCAGTGATGTTTTTCGGGACATCCCCTACGAGCAGTACTTC.

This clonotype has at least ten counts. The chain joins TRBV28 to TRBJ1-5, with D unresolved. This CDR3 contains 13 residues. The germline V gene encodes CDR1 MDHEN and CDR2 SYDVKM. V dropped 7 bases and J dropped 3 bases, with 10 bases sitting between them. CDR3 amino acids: CASTPQYNQPQHF. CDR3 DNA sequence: TGTGCCAGCACCCCACAGTACAATCAGCCCCAGCATTTT.

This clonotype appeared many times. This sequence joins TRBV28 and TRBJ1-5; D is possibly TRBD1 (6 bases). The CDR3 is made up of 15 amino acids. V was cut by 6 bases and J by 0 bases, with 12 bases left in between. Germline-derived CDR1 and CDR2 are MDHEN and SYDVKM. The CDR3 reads CASRLTGYSNQPQHF. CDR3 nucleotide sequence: TGTGCCAGCAGATTAACAGGGTATAGCAATCAGCCCCAGCATTTT. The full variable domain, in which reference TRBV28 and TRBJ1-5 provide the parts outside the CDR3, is DVKVTQSSRYLVKRTGEKVFLECVQDMDHENMFWYRQDPGLGLRLIYFSYDVKMKEKGDIPEGYSVSREKKERFSLILESASTNQTSMYLCASRLTGYSNQPQHFGDGTRLSIL.